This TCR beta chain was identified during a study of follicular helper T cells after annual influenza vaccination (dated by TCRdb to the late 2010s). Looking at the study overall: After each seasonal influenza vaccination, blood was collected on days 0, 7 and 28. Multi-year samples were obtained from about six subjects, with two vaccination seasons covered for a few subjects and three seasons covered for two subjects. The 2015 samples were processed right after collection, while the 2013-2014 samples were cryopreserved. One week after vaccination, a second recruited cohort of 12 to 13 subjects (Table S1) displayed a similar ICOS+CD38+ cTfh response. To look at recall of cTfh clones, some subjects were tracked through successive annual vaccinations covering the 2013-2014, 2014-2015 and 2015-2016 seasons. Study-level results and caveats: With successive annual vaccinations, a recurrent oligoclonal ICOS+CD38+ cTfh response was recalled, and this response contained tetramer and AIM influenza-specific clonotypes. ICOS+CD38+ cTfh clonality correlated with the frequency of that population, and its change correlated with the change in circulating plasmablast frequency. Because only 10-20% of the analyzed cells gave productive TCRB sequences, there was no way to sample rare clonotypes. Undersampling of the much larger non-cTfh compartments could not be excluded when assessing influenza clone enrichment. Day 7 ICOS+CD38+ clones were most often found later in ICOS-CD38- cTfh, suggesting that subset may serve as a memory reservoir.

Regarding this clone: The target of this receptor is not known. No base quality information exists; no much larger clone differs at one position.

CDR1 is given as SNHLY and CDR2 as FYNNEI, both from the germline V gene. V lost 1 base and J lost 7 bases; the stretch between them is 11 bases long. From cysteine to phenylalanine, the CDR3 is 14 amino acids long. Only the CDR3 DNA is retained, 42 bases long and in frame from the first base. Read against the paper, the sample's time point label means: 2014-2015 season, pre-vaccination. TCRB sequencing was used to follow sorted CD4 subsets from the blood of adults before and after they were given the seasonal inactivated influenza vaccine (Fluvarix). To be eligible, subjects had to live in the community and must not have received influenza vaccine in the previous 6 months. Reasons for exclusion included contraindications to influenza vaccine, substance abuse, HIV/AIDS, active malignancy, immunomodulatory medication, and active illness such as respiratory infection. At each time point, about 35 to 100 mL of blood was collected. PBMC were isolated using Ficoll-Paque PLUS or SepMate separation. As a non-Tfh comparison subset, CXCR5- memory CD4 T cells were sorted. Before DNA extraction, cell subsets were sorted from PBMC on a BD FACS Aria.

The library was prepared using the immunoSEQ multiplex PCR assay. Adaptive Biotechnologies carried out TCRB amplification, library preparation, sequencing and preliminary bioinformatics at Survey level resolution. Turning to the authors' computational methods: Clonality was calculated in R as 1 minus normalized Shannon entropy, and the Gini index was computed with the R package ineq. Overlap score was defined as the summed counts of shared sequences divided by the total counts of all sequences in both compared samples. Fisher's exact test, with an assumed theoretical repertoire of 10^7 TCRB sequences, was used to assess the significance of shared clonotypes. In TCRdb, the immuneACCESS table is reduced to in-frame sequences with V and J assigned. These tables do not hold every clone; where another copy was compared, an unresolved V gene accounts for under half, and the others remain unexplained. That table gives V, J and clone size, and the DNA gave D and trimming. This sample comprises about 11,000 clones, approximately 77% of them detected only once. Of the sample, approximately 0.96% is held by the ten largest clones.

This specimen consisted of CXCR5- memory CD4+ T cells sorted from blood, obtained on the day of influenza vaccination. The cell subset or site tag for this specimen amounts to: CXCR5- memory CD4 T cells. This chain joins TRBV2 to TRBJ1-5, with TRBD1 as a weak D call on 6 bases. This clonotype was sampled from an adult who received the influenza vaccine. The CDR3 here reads CASSEDGGTQPQHF. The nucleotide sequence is TGTGCCAGCAGTGAAGACGGGGGCACCCAGCCCCAGCATTTT.